This entry concerns a single T cell receptor (beta chain). The data derive from a study of blood T cell repertoires in COVID-19. Study overall: Acute-phase and convalescent COVID-19 samples originated in the United States, Italy and Spain.

With V trimmed by 6 bases and J by 2 bases, 10 bases remained unmatched. The CDR3 is 16 residues long. Germline V gene lookup returns CDR1 MNHEY and CDR2 SVGEGT. As processed by the authors: Using reference gene primer amplification, nucleated cell counts were estimated. Assay: immunoSEQ multiplex PCR; the TCRdb copy retains only in-frame clones and omits some. V and J calls and clone size are copied from that table; D and trimming were computed from the DNA. The sample records hundreds of thousands of clones, around nine tenths being singletons. Sequencing used peripheral blood. The sequence was collected from a man aged 18 to 29 with COVID-19, enrolled during active disease. V gene TRBV6-2 or TRBV6-3 combines with J gene TRBJ2-3, with TRBD2 identical over 8 bases. The CDR3 bases are TGTGCCAGCAGCGGGGGGGCTAGCGGCAACACAGATACGCAGTATTTT. Protein product: CASSGGASGNTDTQYF.